This T cell receptor beta chain is from a study of cytomegalovirus exposure and HLA in healthy donors. On the study more broadly: When 300 to 500 donors were genotyped, about 80% of them were found to fall in the Caucasian-associated ancestry cluster.

The PCR employed 60 Vbeta primers together with 13 Jbeta primers. Libraries were prepared by immunoSEQ multiplex PCR; TCRdb keeps only in-frame clonotypes and omits some of them. The profile shows about 150,000 clones, roughly four fifths of them singletons. The CDR3 has 18 residues. V was pared by 0 bases and J by 5 bases, with 8 bases of the junction left unmatched. Germline CDR1 SGDLS, CDR2 YYNGEE. Findings and limits, study-wide: A list of 150 to 200 TCR beta chains associated with cytomegalovirus was given. In a later analysis, a missense DCLRE1C variant was linked to TCR beta V- and J-gene trimming. Later examination showed HLA-associated TCR beta chains had greater clonal expansion than equally common others.

About this clone itself: Its antigen is unidentified.

The gene calls are TRBV9 and TRBJ2-3; 14 bases match TRBD2. The receptor's source is a man younger than 35 in good health and CMV-seronegative. Sequenced input: PBMCs. The CDR3 here is CASSVARAGTSGRDTQYF. CDR3 bases: TGTGCCAGCAGCGTAGCTAGGGCCGGGACTAGCGGGAGAGATACGCAGTATTTT. Combining the CDR3 with reference TRBV9 and TRBJ2-3 gives the whole variable domain DSGVTQTPKHLITATGQRVTLRCSPRSGDLSVYWYQQSLDQGLQFLIQYYNGEERAKGNILERFSAQQFPDLHSELNLSSLELGDSALYFCASSVARAGTSGRDTQYFGPGTRLTVL.